This TCR beta chain comes out of a study of blood T cell repertoires in COVID-19. Study at large: From T cells, B-cell-depleted T cells, or PBMCs came the material, which was cDNA or gDNA.

This CDR3 has 13 residues. V dropped 7 bases and J dropped 7 bases, with 11 bases sitting between them. Germline-derived CDR1 and CDR2 are SNHLY and FYNNEI. Sequenced by immunoSEQ multiplex PCR; TCRdb stores in-frame clones only, minus some. Here the sample spans 90,000 to 100,000 clones, approximately 84% being singletons. The source of this sequence is a woman aged 55-70 years with acute or convalescent COVID-19. The chain couples TRBV2 to TRBJ1-6; TRBD1 is a possible D gene (6 bases). Source material: peripheral blood. The CDR3 region has the DNA TGTGCCAGCATCGGACAGAAGAATTCACCCCTCCACTTT. This encodes CASIGQKNSPLHF.